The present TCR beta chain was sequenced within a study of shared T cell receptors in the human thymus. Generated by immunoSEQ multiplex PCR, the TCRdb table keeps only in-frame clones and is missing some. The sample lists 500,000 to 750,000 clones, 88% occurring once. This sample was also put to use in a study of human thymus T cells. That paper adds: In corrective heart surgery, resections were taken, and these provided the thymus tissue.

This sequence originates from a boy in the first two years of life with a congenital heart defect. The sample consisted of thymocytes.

The CDR3 protein is CASSVSGDGYTF. The CDR3 DNA reads TGTGCCAGCAGTGTGTCAGGGGATGGCTACACCTTC. The gene calls are TRBV6-1 and TRBJ1-2; D is perhaps TRBD1 (6 bases). The CDR3 is made up of 12 amino acids. The germline V gene has CDR1 MNHNS and CDR2 SASEGT. The ends were cut back, 4 bases at V and 6 bases at J, with 9 bases in the middle.